The 8 T cell receptor beta chains in this list originate from one sample, sequenced in a study of siplizumab effects on memory and regulatory T cells. Sequencing was performed with immunoSEQ multiplex PCR; in TCRdb, only in-frame clones are kept and a portion is missing. The sample gives under 110,000 clones, 85% to 95% of which show up once; around 12% is in the top ten. The specimen sequenced was non-Treg CD4+ T cells sorted from blood. All receptors derive from a human donor in good health.

The CDR3 nucleotides read TGTGCCAGCAGCTTAGCCCCCATGGCGGGAGGGCCTAAGAAGCAGTACTTC. The encoded protein is CASSLAPMAGGPKKQYF. The chain links TRBV7-2 to TRBJ2-7, with 9 bases matching TRBD2. V dropped 0 bases and J dropped 8; count of bases not matched to a gene: 14. The CDR3 is 17 amino acids. The germline V gene has CDR1 SGHTA and CDR2 FQGNSA.

J is TRBJ1-2 and V is TRBV5-5; TRBD1 matches at 7 bases. The V and J ends lost 4 bases and 5 bases, in that order; junction bases with no gene match: 5. CDR3 length: 13 residues. CDR1 and CDR2 from the germline V gene are SGHKS and YYEKEE (reference sequence). CDR3 amino acids: CASSAGQIYGYTF. The CDR3 DNA reads as TGTGCCAGCAGCGCGGGACAGATATATGGCTACACCTTC. Full variable domain (missing parts from reference TRBV5-5 and TRBJ1-2): DAGVTQSPTHLIKTRGQQVTLRCSPISGHKSVSWYQQVLGQGPQFIFQYYEKEERGRGNFPDRFSARQFPNYSSELNVNALLLGDSALYLCASSAGQIYGYTFGSGTRLTVV.

The chain joins TRBV7-3 to TRBJ2-1; the match to TRBD2 covers 11 bases. The ends lost 5 bases at V and 4 bases at J; junction bases unmatched: 4. This CDR3 is built from 15 residues. Germline V gene sequence: CDR1 SGHTA, CDR2 FQGTGA. The CDR3: CASSRTSGWYNEQFF. The DNA for the CDR3 is TGTGCCAGCAGCCGGACTAGCGGGTGGTACAATGAGCAGTTCTTC.

The J gene is TRBJ1-2, the V gene TRBV23-1; D is undetermined. Being an ORF, TRBV23-1 has a function that is uncertain. The length of the CDR3 is 15 residues. V was clipped by 2 bases and J by 6 bases, with 16 bases between them. The CDR3 here is CASSQTGGRLNGYTF. As DNA, the CDR3 is TGCGCCAGCAGTCAAACCGGAGGACGGCTTAATGGCTACACCTTC.

J is TRBJ1-5 and V is TRBV11-2; maybe TRBD1 (6 bases). V lost 5 bases to trimming and J lost 2 bases, with 16 bases between them. Germline CDR1 is SGHAT and CDR2 is FQNNGV. This CDR3 contains 16 residues. Here the CDR3 DNA reads TGTGCCAGCAGCCCGGGGAGGGGGGACCGCAATCAGCCCCAGCATTTT. It specifies CASSPGRGDRNQPQHF.

The chain couples TRBV5-8 to TRBJ1-1; the D gene is possibly TRBD1 (5 bases). This CDR3 is built from 14 residues. With 5 bases removed from V and 0 bases from J, the gap between germline ends came to 11 bases. Germline V CDR1 and CDR2: SGHTS, YDEGEE. The CDR3 DNA reads as TGTGCCAGCAGGAGGAAGGGGTTGAACACTGAAGCTTTCTTT. This gives the protein CASRRKGLNTEAFF. The whole variable domain, remainder taken from reference TRBV5-8 and TRBJ1-1, is EAGVTQSPTHLIKTRGQQATLRCSPISGHTSVYWYQQALGLGLQFLLWYDEGEERNRGNFPPRFSGRQFPNYSSELNVNALELEDSALYLCASRRKGLNTEAFFGQGTRLTVV.

This clone was seen a few times. The CDR3 DNA is TGTGCCAGCCTCGAGAGGAACGAGCAGTACTTC. Amino acid sequence: CASLERNEQYF. The chain is built from TRBV2 and TRBJ2-7; D not certain. Between the trimmed V and J ends, which lost 8 bases and 5 bases, there was a span of 10 bases. There are 11 residues in the CDR3. Germline V CDR1 and CDR2: SNHLY, FYNNEI.

The rearrangement joins TRBV6-6 to TRBJ2-5; the D is unclear. Germline assignment: CDR1 MNHNY and CDR2 SVGAGI (reference sequence). Trimming left V 5 bases short and J 2 bases short, with 0 bases between. CDR3 size: 10 residues. CDR3 sequence: CASSQETQYF. For the CDR3, the DNA is TGTGCCAGCAGTCAAGAGACCCAGTACTTC.